A few counts support the clone carrying this T cell receptor beta chain. This specimen comes from a study of metastatic and nonmetastatic thyroid tumors. Germline V gene sequence: CDR1 MNHEY, CDR2 SVGEGT. Trimming cost V 1 base and J 9 bases, with 16 bases left between them. This CDR3 has 15 amino acids. Patients underwent thyroid surgery, and none had received any treatment before it. With MiXCR, TCRdb reprocessed the PCR reads. The data hold about 40,000 clones, with less than 20% observed a single time. Sequences were obtained from tumor tissue. This chain uses TRBV6-2 or TRBV6-3 with TRBJ2-1; D is uncertain. The clonotype originates from a female donor with papillary thyroid cancer or a benign thyroid nodule (not recorded which). Some clones in this sample may be carry-over from other donors' samples. The DNA of the CDR3 is TGTGCCAGCAGTTACTTCGGACCCTCTGGCTGTGAGCAGTTCTTC. It is translated as CASSYFGPSGCEQFF.